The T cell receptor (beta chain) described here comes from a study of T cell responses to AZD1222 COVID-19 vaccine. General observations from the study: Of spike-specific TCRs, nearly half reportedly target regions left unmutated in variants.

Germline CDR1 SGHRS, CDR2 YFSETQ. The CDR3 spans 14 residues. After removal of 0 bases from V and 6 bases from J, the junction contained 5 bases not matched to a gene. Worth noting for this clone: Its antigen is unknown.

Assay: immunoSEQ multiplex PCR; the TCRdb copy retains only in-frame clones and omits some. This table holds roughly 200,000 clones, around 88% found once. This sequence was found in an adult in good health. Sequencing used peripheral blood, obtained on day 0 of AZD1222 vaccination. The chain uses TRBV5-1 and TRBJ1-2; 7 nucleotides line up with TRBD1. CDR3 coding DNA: TGCGCCAGCAGCTTGGAGGGGACAGTTAATGGCTACACCTTC. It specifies CASSLEGTVNGYTF.